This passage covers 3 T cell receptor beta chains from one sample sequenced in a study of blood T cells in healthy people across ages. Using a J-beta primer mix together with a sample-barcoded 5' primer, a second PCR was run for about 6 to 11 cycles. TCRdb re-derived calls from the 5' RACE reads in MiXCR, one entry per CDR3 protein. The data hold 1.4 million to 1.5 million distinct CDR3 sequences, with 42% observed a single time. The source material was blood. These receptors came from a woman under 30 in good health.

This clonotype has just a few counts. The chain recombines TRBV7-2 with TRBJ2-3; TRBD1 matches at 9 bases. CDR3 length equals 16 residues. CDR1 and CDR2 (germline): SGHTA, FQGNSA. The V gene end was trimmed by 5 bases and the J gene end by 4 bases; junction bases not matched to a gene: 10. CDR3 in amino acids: CASSQYHRGLADTQYF. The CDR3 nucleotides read TGTGCCAGCAGCCAGTACCACAGGGGGCTGGCAGATACGCAGTATTTT.

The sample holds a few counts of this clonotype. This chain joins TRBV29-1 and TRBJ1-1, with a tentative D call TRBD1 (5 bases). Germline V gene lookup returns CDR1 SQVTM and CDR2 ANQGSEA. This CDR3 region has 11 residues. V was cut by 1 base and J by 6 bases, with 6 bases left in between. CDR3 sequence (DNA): TGCAGCGTTGAAGGGGGGGCTGAAGCTTTCTTT. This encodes CSVEGGAEAFF.

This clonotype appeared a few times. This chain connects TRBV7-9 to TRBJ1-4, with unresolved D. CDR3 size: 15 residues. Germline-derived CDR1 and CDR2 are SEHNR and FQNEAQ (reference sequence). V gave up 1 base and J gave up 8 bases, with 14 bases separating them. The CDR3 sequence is CASSLGLEVEEKLFF. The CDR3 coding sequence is TGTGCCAGCAGCTTAGGACTGGAGGTAGAGGAAAAACTGTTTTTT.